These T cell receptor beta chains were read from a single sample in a study of shared clonotypes between healthy human individuals. Here immunoSEQ multiplex PCR was the method, and the copy in TCRdb shows in-frame clones only, minus some. The sample holds roughly 700,000 clones; over 65% are singletons and the top ten take less than 2%. The sequenced sample consisted of memory CD4+ T cells sorted from blood. The receptors were sampled from a young woman in good health. Both conserved end residues are part of each CDR3. D genes are given only for firm matches. Clone size is stated in some rows and not others, as once, few, many or a class when expanded.

V gene,clone size,J gene,D gene,CDR3 protein,CDR3 DNA
TRBV28,.,TRBJ2-1,TRBD2,CASSGAGASNEQFF,TGTGCCAGCAGTGGAGCGGGAGCGAGCAATGAGCAGTTCTTC
TRBV2,.,TRBJ2-7,.,CASSEQGIHYEQYF,TGTGCCAGCAGTGAACAGGGTATCCACTACGAGCAGTACTTC
TRBV10-1,.,TRBJ2-2,TRBD2,CASGLAGGTGELFF,TGCGCCAGCGGACTAGCGGGAGGAACCGGGGAGCTGTTTTTT
TRBV28,.,TRBJ2-7,.,CASTSTTSSRYEQYF,TGTGCCAGCACCTCAACAACTAGCTCTAGATACGAGCAGTACTTC
TRBV2,.,TRBJ2-1,.,CASSVKGREQFF,TGTGCCAGCAGTGTAAAGGGGCGTGAGCAGTTCTTC
TRBV30,.,TRBJ2-5,.,CAWSGLAQQETQYF,TGTGCCTGGAGTGGCCTAGCGCAACAAGAGACCCAGTACTTC
TRBV5-1,.,TRBJ2-5,TRBD2,CASSLQSGLAGETQYF,TGCGCCAGCAGCCTCCAATCTGGACTAGCGGGAGAGACCCAGTACTTC
TRBV5-1,.,TRBJ2-3,.,CASSSDSASTDTQYF,TGCGCCAGCAGCTCGGACAGCGCTAGCACAGATACGCAGTATTTT
TRBV5-1,.,TRBJ2-2,TRBD2,CASSLAGREVPGELFF,TGCGCCAGCAGCTTGGCTGGGCGGGAGGTTCCCGGGGAGCTGTTTTTT
TRBV10-1,.,TRBJ2-3,.,CASIRLGESTDTQYF,TGCGCCAGCATCCGCCTAGGTGAAAGTACAGATACGCAGTATTTT
TRBV6-1,.,TRBJ1-1,.,CASSDFRSAFF,TGTGCCAGCAGTGACTTCCGGAGCGCTTTCTTT
TRBV5-1,.,TRBJ2-3,TRBD2,CASSELAGGDTQYF,TGCGCCAGCAGCGAACTAGCGGGAGGCGATACGCAGTATTTT
TRBV6-6,.,TRBJ2-1,.,CASSYSTRDFNNEQFF,TGTGCCAGCAGTTACTCCACACGGGACTTTAACAATGAGCAGTTCTTC
TRBV29-1,.,TRBJ2-3,.,CSVQILGDTQYF,TGCAGCGTTCAAATACTTGGAGATACGCAGTATTTT
TRBV13,.,TRBJ2-7,.,CASSSRGPYEQYF,TGTGCCAGCAGCTCCCGGGGCCCCTACGAGCAGTACTTC
TRBV5-8,.,TRBJ1-1,.,CASSLTGARTEAFF,TGTGCCAGCAGCCTGACAGGAGCGAGGACTGAAGCTTTCTTT
TRBV6-1,.,TRBJ2-7,.,CASSATEGGSEQYF,TGTGCCAGCAGCGCAACCGAAGGGGGGAGTGAGCAGTACTTC
TRBV25-1,.,TRBJ2-1,.,CASSLRAQWEQFF,TGTGCCAGCAGTCTCCGGGCCCAATGGGAGCAGTTCTTC
TRBV7-3,.,TRBJ2-1,TRBD2,CASTPGTSGSHEQFF,TGTGCCAGCACCCCAGGGACTAGCGGTTCCCATGAGCAGTTCTTC
TRBV29-1,many,TRBJ2-3,.,CSVEWGPDTQYF,TGCAGCGTTGAATGGGGGCCAGATACGCAGTATTTT
TRBV28,.,TRBJ1-4,.,CASSEGGGGEKLFF,TGTGCCAGCAGTGAGGGGGGAGGAGGTGAAAAACTGTTTTTT
TRBV2,.,TRBJ2-5,TRBD1,CASRTGGGETQYF,TGTGCCAGCCGGACAGGGGGAGGGGAGACCCAGTACTTC
TRBV6-5,.,TRBJ2-5,.,CASRGLGGQYF,TGTGCCAGCAGGGGCCTTGGGGGGCAGTACTTC
TRBV5-5,.,TRBJ2-7,.,CASSLQTGPLPYEQYF,TGTGCCAGCAGCTTGCAAACCGGGCCCCTTCCCTACGAGCAGTACTTC
TRBV11-2,once,TRBJ2-1,TRBD2,CASSVLAGGPNEQFF,TGTGCCAGCAGCGTACTAGCGGGAGGGCCCAATGAGCAGTTCTTC
TRBV2,.,TRBJ2-7,TRBD1,CASRQQTGPYEQYF,TGTGCCAGCAGGCAACAGACAGGGCCCTACGAGCAGTACTTC
TRBV19,.,TRBJ1-5,.,CASRWTAKGQPQHF,TGTGCCAGCCGCTGGACAGCGAAAGGCCAGCCCCAGCATTTT
TRBV27,.,TRBJ2-3,.,CASSSNRVMTTQWYF,TGTGCCAGCAGTTCCAACAGGGTAATGACTACGCAGTGGTATTTT
TRBV19,.,TRBJ2-6,.,CASSSHGSGANVLTF,TGTGCCAGTAGTTCCCACGGTTCTGGGGCCAACGTCCTGACTTTC
TRBV19,few,TRBJ1-1,.,CATSRTDTEAFF,TGTGCCACCTCTCGAACGGACACTGAAGCTTTCTTT
TRBV25-1,.,TRBJ1-1,TRBD1,CASSAAGGFTEAFF,TGTGCCAGCAGTGCTGCAGGGGGCTTCACTGAAGCTTTCTTT
TRBV5-1,.,TRBJ1-1,.,CASSLDIMNTEAFF,TGCGCCAGCAGCTTGGATATTATGAACACTGAAGCTTTCTTT
TRBV19,.,TRBJ2-2,TRBD1,CASSITGANTGELFF,TGTGCCAGTAGTATCACAGGGGCAAACACCGGGGAGCTGTTTTTT
TRBV19,.,TRBJ2-6,TRBD1,CASRRPGTGGPGANVLTF,TGTGCCAGTAGGCGGCCCGGGACAGGGGGACCTGGGGCCAACGTCCTGACTTTC
TRBV19,.,TRBJ1-5,.,CASSPEGAYSNQPQHF,TGTGCCAGCTCTCCGGAGGGCGCCTATAGCAATCAGCCCCAGCATTTT
TRBV27,.,TRBJ2-5,.,CASTVRPGGGLQETQYF,TGTGCCAGCACCGTTCGCCCAGGGGGGGGGTTGCAAGAGACCCAGTACTTC
TRBV2,once,TRBJ1-1,.,CASSDLKNTEAFF,TGTGCCAGCAGTGACCTAAAGAACACTGAAGCTTTCTTT
TRBV5-1,.,TRBJ2-7,.,CASSLATSHYEQYF,TGCGCCAGCAGCTTGGCGACTAGTCACTACGAGCAGTACTTC
TRBV7-9,few,TRBJ2-7,TRBD2,CASSGTAGARAYEQYF,TGTGCCAGCAGCGGAACGGCGGGAGCGAGGGCCTACGAGCAGTACTTC
TRBV5-1,few,TRBJ2-3,.,CASSLEGRTSTDTQYF,TGCGCCAGCAGCTTGGAGGGCAGGACTAGCACAGATACGCAGTATTTT
TRBV6-1,.,TRBJ1-2,TRBD1,CASTTGTANYGYTF,TGTGCCAGCACTACCGGGACAGCTAATTATGGCTACACCTTC
TRBV11-3,.,TRBJ2-5,.,CASSGRGSEETQYF,TGTGCCAGCAGCGGGAGGGGGTCCGAAGAGACCCAGTACTTC
TRBV29-1,.,TRBJ1-2,.,CSDQPQSRYGYTF,TGCAGCGACCAACCACAGAGCCGCTATGGCTACACCTTC
TRBV25-1,.,TRBJ1-3,.,CASSGQLSGNTIYF,TGTGCCAGCAGTGGACAGCTCTCTGGAAACACCATATATTTT
TRBV6-5,once,TRBJ1-3,.,CASSYRGDSGNTIYF,TGTGCCAGCAGTTACAGGGGAGACTCTGGAAACACCATATATTTT
TRBV18,many,TRBJ1-1,.,CASSQGTNTEAFF,TGTGCCAGCTCACAGGGGACGAACACTGAAGCTTTCTTT
TRBV11-2,.,TRBJ2-1,.,CASSRDGGGVSYNEQFF,TGTGCCAGCAGCAGAGACGGCGGGGGCGTTAGTTACAATGAGCAGTTCTTC
TRBV25-1,.,TRBJ1-1,.,CASSWGTTEAFF,TGTGCCAGCAGTTGGGGGACCACTGAAGCTTTCTTT
TRBV19,.,TRBJ1-5,.,CASSIEGGLYNQPQHF,TGTGCCAGTAGTATTGAAGGAGGGCTCTACAATCAGCCCCAGCATTTT
TRBV7-9,.,TRBJ2-2,.,CASSQAIGGILENTGELFF,TGTGCCAGCAGCCAAGCGATAGGGGGAATTTTGGAGAACACCGGGGAGCTGTTTTTT
TRBV19,.,TRBJ2-3,TRBD1,CASSPGQGNTDTQYF,TGTGCCAGTAGTCCCGGACAGGGGAACACAGATACGCAGTATTTT
TRBV11-2,many,TRBJ1-3,.,CASSLRMVPGNTIYF,TGTGCCAGCAGTCTTAGGATGGTACCTGGAAACACCATATATTTT
TRBV29-1,few,TRBJ2-2,.,CSVDGDTGELFF,TGCAGCGTTGACGGGGACACCGGGGAGCTGTTTTTT
TRBV11-2,.,TRBJ1-2,.,CASSLRDRGSAYGYTF,TGTGCCAGCAGCTTAAGGGACCGGGGGTCAGCCTATGGCTACACCTTC
TRBV28,few,TRBJ2-7,TRBD2,CASKTSGLAREQYF,TGTGCCAGTAAAACTTCGGGACTAGCTAGGGAGCAGTACTTC
TRBV6-6,.,TRBJ1-1,.,CASSPNRNTEAFF,TGTGCCAGCAGTCCAAACCGGAACACTGAAGCTTTCTTT
TRBV5-1,.,TRBJ2-1,TRBD2,CASSSGLAGVKSYNEQFF,TGCGCCAGCAGTTCTGGACTAGCGGGAGTGAAATCCTACAATGAGCAGTTCTTC
TRBV27,few,TRBJ2-1,TRBD2,CASSSPGLAGVGPYNEQFF,TGTGCCAGCAGCTCCCCGGGACTAGCGGGAGTCGGTCCCTACAATGAGCAGTTCTTC
TRBV5-6,.,TRBJ2-2,.,CASSSRTGTNTGELFF,TGTGCCAGCAGCTCGAGAACGGGAACTAACACCGGGGAGCTGTTTTTT